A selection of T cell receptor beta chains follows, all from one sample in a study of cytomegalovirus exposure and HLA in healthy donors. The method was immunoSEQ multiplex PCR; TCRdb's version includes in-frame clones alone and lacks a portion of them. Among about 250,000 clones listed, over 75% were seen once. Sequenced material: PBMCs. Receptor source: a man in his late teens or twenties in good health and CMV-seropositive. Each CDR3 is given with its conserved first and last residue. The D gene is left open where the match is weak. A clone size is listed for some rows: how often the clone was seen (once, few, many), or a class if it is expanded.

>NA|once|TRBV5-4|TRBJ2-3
CASSPTPSGVGTDTQYF
TGTGCCAGCAGCCCGACCCCTTCAGGGGTGGGCACAGATACGCAGTATTTT
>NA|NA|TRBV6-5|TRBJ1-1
CASSHPRVTEAFF
TGTGCCAGCAGTCACCCCCGTGTCACTGAAGCTTTCTTT
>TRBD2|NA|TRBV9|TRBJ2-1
CASSVVASGSRNEQFF
TGTGCCAGCAGCGTAGTGGCTAGCGGGAGTCGAAATGAGCAGTTCTTC
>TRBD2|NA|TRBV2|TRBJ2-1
CASSLALAWNEQFF
TGTGCCAGCAGCCTCGCACTAGCGTGGAATGAGCAGTTCTTC
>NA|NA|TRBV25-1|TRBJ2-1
CASSQRGAAFSYNEQFF
TGTGCCAGCAGTCAAAGGGGGGCGGCCTTTTCATACAATGAGCAGTTCTTC
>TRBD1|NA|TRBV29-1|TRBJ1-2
CSVTPDRYYGYTF
TGCAGCGTTACCCCGGACAGGTACTATGGCTACACCTTC
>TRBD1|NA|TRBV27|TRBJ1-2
CASSLRGQGLNGYTF
TGTGCCAGCAGTCTCAGGGGACAGGGATTGAATGGCTACACCTTC
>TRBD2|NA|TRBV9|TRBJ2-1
CASSEGIAGGYNEQFF
TGTGCCAGCAGCGAGGGGATAGCGGGAGGTTACAATGAGCAGTTCTTC
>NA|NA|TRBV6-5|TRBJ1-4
CASSYLGESNEKLFF
TGTGCCAGCAGTTACTTAGGGGAATCTAATGAAAAACTGTTTTTT
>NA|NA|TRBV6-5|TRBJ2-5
CASSRLGAIQETQYF
TGTGCCAGCAGTCGACTTGGAGCAATCCAAGAGACCCAGTACTTC
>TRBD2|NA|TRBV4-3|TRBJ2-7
CASSQERSGRGEQYF
TGCGCCAGCAGCCAAGAGAGAAGCGGGAGGGGAGAGCAGTACTTC
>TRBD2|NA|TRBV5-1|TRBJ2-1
CASSLLWSSGDNEQFF
TGCGCCAGCAGCTTGCTCTGGTCTAGCGGAGACAATGAGCAGTTCTTC
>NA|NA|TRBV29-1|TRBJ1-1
CSVVWGSTEAFF
TGCAGCGTTGTCTGGGGGAGCACTGAAGCTTTCTTT
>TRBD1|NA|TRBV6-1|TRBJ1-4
CASSDRGVANEKLFF
TGTGCCAGCAGTGACAGGGGGGTAGCTAATGAAAAACTGTTTTTT
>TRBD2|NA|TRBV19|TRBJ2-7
CASSDGPSGRAYEQYF
TGTGCCAGTAGTGATGGTCCTAGCGGGAGGGCCTACGAGCAGTACTTC
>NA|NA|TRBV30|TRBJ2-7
CAWSVEGPYEQYF
TGTGCCTGGAGTGTTGAGGGACCCTACGAGCAGTACTTC
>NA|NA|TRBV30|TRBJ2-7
CAWSVRVHVGEQYF
TGTGCCTGGAGTGTACGGGTTCATGTGGGCGAGCAGTACTTC
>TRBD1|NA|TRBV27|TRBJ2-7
CASSLLGQGAKDEQYF
TGTGCCAGCAGTTTATTGGGACAGGGGGCTAAGGACGAGCAGTACTTC
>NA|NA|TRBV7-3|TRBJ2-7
CASSLVAGNYEQYF
TGTGCCAGCAGCTTAGTTGCTGGGAACTACGAGCAGTACTTC
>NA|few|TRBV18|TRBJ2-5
CASSPRGQETQYF
TGTGCCAGCTCACCAAGGGGCCAAGAGACCCAGTACTTC
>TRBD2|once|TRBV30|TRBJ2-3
CAWSVLSGSENTQYF
TGTGCCTGGAGTGTACTTAGCGGGAGTGAAAATACGCAGTATTTT
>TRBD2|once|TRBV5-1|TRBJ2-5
CASSYGLAGGYYQETQYF
TGCGCCAGCAGCTACGGACTAGCGGGAGGTTATTACCAAGAGACCCAGTACTTC
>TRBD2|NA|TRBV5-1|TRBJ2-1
CASSALAGLTYNEQFF
TGCGCCAGCAGCGCCTTAGCGGGTCTTACCTACAATGAGCAGTTCTTC
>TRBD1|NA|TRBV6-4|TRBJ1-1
CASSEGTGGNTEAFF
TGTGCCAGCAGTGAGGGGACAGGGGGGAACACTGAAGCTTTCTTT
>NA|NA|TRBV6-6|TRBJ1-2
CASSYSHISVDYGYTF
TGTGCCAGCAGTTACTCGCACATCTCGGTGGATTATGGCTACACCTTC
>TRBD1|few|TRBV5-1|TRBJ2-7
CASSAGTGAMEQYF
TGCGCCAGCAGCGCTGGGACAGGGGCTATGGAGCAGTACTTC
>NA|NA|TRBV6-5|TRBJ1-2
CASSYSIRDNYGYTF
TGTGCCAGCAGTTACTCGATCCGAGACAACTATGGCTACACCTTC
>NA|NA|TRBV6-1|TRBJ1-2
CASSEVRENYGYTF
TGTGCCAGCAGTGAGGTCAGAGAAAACTATGGCTACACCTTC
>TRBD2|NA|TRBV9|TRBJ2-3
CASSVASGRASFVGAFTDTQYF
TGTGCCAGCAGCGTAGCTAGCGGGAGGGCCAGTTTCGTGGGAGCCTTCACAGATACGCAGTATTTT
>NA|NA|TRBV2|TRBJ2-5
CASSDGAFSRETQYF
TGTGCCAGCAGTGATGGGGCGTTTAGCCGGGAGACCCAGTACTTC
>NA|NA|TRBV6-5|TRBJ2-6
CASSYSGGANVLTF
TGTGCCAGCAGTTACTCTGGAGGGGCCAACGTCCTGACTTTC
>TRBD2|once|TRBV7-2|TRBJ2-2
CASSLIAGGGTGELFF
TGTGCCAGCAGCTTAATAGCGGGAGGGGGCACCGGGGAGCTGTTTTTT
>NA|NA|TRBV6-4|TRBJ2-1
CASSHTSNNEQFF
TGTGCCAGCAGCCACACATCGAACAATGAGCAGTTCTTC
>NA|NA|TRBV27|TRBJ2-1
CASSSLRREQFF
TGTGCCAGCAGTTCTTTGAGGCGTGAGCAGTTCTTC
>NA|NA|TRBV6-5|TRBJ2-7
CASSYSVAREQYF
TGTGCCAGCAGTTACTCGGTGGCCCGCGAGCAGTACTTC
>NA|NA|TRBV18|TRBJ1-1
CASATTLNTEAFF
TGTGCCAGCGCTACTACGTTGAACACTGAAGCTTTCTTT
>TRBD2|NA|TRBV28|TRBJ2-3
CASSFLPLAGRPDTQYF
TGTGCCAGCAGTTTCCTTCCACTAGCGGGGAGACCAGATACGCAGTATTTT
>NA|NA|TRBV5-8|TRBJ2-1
CASSLRRNYNEQFF
TGTGCCAGCAGCTTACGACGGAATTACAATGAGCAGTTCTTC
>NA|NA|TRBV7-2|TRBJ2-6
CASSLVTGANVLTF
TGTGCCAGCAGCTTAGTGACTGGGGCCAACGTCCTGACTTTC
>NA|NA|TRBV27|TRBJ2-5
CASSRGGGETQYF
TGTGCCAGCAGTCGAGGAGGTGGAGAGACCCAGTACTTC